One and the same sample provided the 2 T cell receptor beta chains below, sequenced in a study of T-cell memory formation after mild COVID-19. TCRdb redid the calling of the 5' RACE reads with MiXCR, one entry per CDR3 protein. The repertoire holds fewer than 250,000 distinct CDR3 sequences, with about 16% as singletons. The specimen sequenced was PBMCs or a T cell subset sorted from them (not recorded which). The receptors were gathered from an adult woman who had mild COVID-19 (a few samples of this study predate the infection). Cell type and time point are not known.

V usage is TRBV6-2 or TRBV6-3 and J usage is TRBJ1-1, with D maybe TRBD1 (6 bases). CDR1 is MNHEY, CDR2 SVGEGT, per germline. The CDR3 is 15 amino acids. Trimming took 7 bases from V and 6 from J, leaving 21 bases between them. The CDR3 nucleotides read TGTGCCAGCACGAGGGGGGCCGGATACCCCTCTGAAGCTTTCTTT. It yields the protein CASTRGAGYPSEAFF.

This clonotype was picked up a small number of times. The V call is TRBV29-1, the J call TRBJ1-1; D possibly corresponds to TRBD1 (6 bases). V lost 7 bases and J lost 1, with 13 bases in between. The germline V gene has CDR1 SQVTM and CDR2 ANQGSEA. The CDR3 has 13 amino acids. CDR3 region: CSAPKDRNTEAFF. In nucleotides, the CDR3 is TGCAGCGCCCCGAAGGACAGGAACACTGAAGCTTTCTTT. The full variable domain, its missing parts supplied by reference TRBV29-1 and TRBJ1-1, is SAVISQKPSRDICQRGTSLTIQCQVDSQVTMMFWYRQQPGQSLTLIATANQGSEATYESGFVIDKFPISRPNLTFSTLTVSNMSPEDSSIYLCSAPKDRNTEAFFGQGTRLTVV.